This T cell receptor beta chain was identified in a study of shared clonotypes between healthy human individuals (dated by TCRdb to about 2020). For the wider study: The cohort included three men and a couple of women between 18 and 49 years of age. For each donor, CD4 naive and CD4 memory were each run on three plates, CD8 naive on two plates, and CD8 memory on one plate. The study deeply sequenced blood TCR repertoires of about 5 healthy adults to estimate repertoire size and the extent of clonotype sharing between individuals. Libraries were prepared and TCR repertoires were sequenced by different laboratories using diverse techniques, in order to increase sequencing depth and limit assay-specific biases. Leukapheresis yielded between about 0.9 and 8.9 billion PBMCs per donor.

As concerns this clone: What this receptor recognizes is not known. No per-base quality is available; no much larger clone lies one base away.

The paper as a whole reports these results and caveats: Incomplete sequencing was indicated by rarefaction of sorted-subset datasets, despite the large sequencing depth. About 5% of naive CD4, around 3.5% of naive CD8, about 2.5% of memory CD4, and 0.35% to 0.4% of memory CD8 clonotypes were shared across a handful of donors. Compared with non-shared clonotypes, the clonotypes found in all four sorted-subset donors had higher generation probabilities. Because the study included only a small number of donors, the genetic and exposure-history diversity represented was limited. Based on pairwise subsampling, the degree of clonotype sharing among donors was expected to be affected by sequencing depth. Naive subsets generally had larger estimated clonotype richness than memory subsets did. Only blood was sampled, and tissue TCR repertoires likely differ from those in blood.

TCR CDR3 regions were amplified from genomic DNA by multiplex PCR using the deep immunoSEQ assay. For each cell subset, the extracted genomic DNA was distributed evenly across all wells of several immunoSEQ 96-well plates, and each plate served as one replicate. Each replicate PCR for sorted subsets received around 0.2 ug genomic DNA, equal to roughly 33,000 T cell genomes. The purified libraries were quantified using a Qubit 3.0 fluorometer, sized with a Bioanalyzer 2100, and then quantified again using the KAPA Library Quantification kit. Each immunoSEQ 96-well plate was sequenced on its own single-read 150-cycle Illumina NextSeq 550 flow cell. The paper's processing steps were these. Because the immunoSEQ output included only junctional sequences and no quality scores, the filtering could not be the same as the filtering used for full-length reads. To assign V/J genes and CDR3, sequences were annotated using PyIR, a Python wrapper for IgBLAST v1.9, with IMGT germline references. Any read was removed if the V/J assignment was weak (E-value above 1e-6), the CDR3 was missing, or the read contained stop codons, out-of-frame junctions, or ambiguous translated residues. V3J clonotypes were defined as sequences sharing an identical inferred V gene, J gene, and CDR3 amino acid sequence. To compute the percentage overlap between repertoires, the number of shared unique clonotypes was divided by the size of the smaller repertoire. Three approaches were used to assess repertoire richness: RTK rarefaction, the Chao1 estimator, and Recon v2.1 estimates of unobserved clonotypes. OLGA was used to compute generation probabilities for all TCRbeta clonotypes that the gDNA method yielded from a handful of donors. The table comes from immuneACCESS by way of TCRdb, which keeps in-frame sequences with V and J called. Part of the clones is missing from these tables; in studies checked, under half for an unresolved V gene and the rest for unknown reasons. The V and J calls and the clone size are those of that table, but D and trimming were determined from the DNA. This sample holds approximately 1.5 million clones; 97% to 99% were observed only once. The ten largest clonotypes hold about 0.4% of the sample.

Donors were healthy HIV-negative adults with no recently reported acute infections or vaccinations. Only Caucasian adults living in Nashville, Tennessee, USA were represented among the donors. Magnetic negative selection was used to enrich CD4+ T cells, after which naive cells were positively selected on CD45RA and the negative fraction became the memory subset. Blood was collected by leukapheresis, and PBMCs were isolated by Ficoll-Histopaque density gradient centrifugation and then cryopreserved in liquid nitrogen vapor phase. Purity and quantity of every magnetically sorted T cell population were checked by analytical flow cytometry. From each sorted fraction, genomic DNA was isolated and quantified by UV absorbance on a Nanodrop 2000c. V is cut by 1 base and J by 1 base, and the space between the germline ends is 19 bases. Spanning cysteine to phenylalanine, the CDR3 consists of 18 amino acids. The read is trimmed to its CDR3 DNA, 54 bases read in frame from base 1. CDR1 and CDR2 are drawn from the germline V gene: MDHEN, SYDVKM.

The sequence joins TRBV28 to TRBJ1-1; no D gene call is confident. The sequence was collected from a man aged 30 to 45 in good health. The material sequenced was naive CD4+ T cells sorted from blood. The sample's cell subset or site, from its label and the paper: CD45RA+ positively selected. The CDR3 reads as follows: CASSLYNGPGAGNTEAFF. The DNA sequence reads TGTGCCAGCAGTTTATACAATGGCCCGGGAGCAGGGAACACTGAAGCTTTCTTT. The variable domain in full, with residues beyond the CDR3 obtained from the reference TRBV28 and TRBJ1-1 genes, is DVKVTQSSRYLVKRTGEKVFLECVQDMDHENMFWYRQDPGLGLRLIYFSYDVKMKEKGDIPEGYSVSREKKERFSLILESASTNQTSMYLCASSLYNGPGAGNTEAFFGQGTRLTVV.